This T cell receptor (beta chain) derives from a study of shared clonotypes between healthy human individuals. Across the study: The donor group consisted of two women and a few men, aged 18 to 49.

The germline V and J ends were trimmed by 2 bases and 3 bases, with 21 bases remaining between them. Germline V gene sequence: CDR1 MDHEN, CDR2 SYDVKM. This CDR3 region has 18 residues. This clone was detected only once. Repertoires were generated with immunoSEQ multiplex PCR, while TCRdb's copy carries only in-frame clones and drops some. The data contain roughly 2,500,000 clones, roughly 93% of them singletons. This clonotype was sampled from a man aged 18 to 29 in good health. Some clones in this sample may be carry-over from other donors' samples. Sequenced sample: naive CD4+ T cells from PBMCs. The sample's subset: CD45RA+ positively selected. This chain links TRBV28 with TRBJ2-3; D might be TRBD2 (6 bases). The CDR3 DNA is TGTGCCAGCAGTTTAGGGCGACAGTATGTGGGGGGAACAGATACGCAGTATTTT. Translating gives CASSLGRQYVGGTDTQYF.